This T cell receptor (beta chain) was recorded in a study of shared clonotypes between healthy human individuals. V lost 0 bases and J 1 base, leaving 15 bases between the germline ends. From germline, CDR1 is MGHRA and CDR2 YSYEKL. The CDR3 runs to 18 residues. The table came from immunoSEQ multiplex PCR; TCRdb's copy has only in-frame clones and leaves some out. Here the sample spans a few million clones, roughly 90% being singletons. This chain uses TRBV4-1 with TRBJ1-4, with D tentatively TRBD1 (5 bases). Sequenced sample: naive CD4+ T cells from PBMCs. As for subset: CD45RA+ positively selected. The receptor's source is a man younger than 35 in good health. Some clones in this sample may be carry-over from other donors' samples. For the CDR3, the DNA is TGCGCCAGCAGCCAAGAGAGGCGGGGGTCCTTAACTAATGAAAAACTGTTTTTT. It specifies CASSQERRGSLTNEKLFF.